One and the same sample provided the 10 T cell receptor beta chains below, sequenced in a study of blood T cell repertoires in COVID-19 (dated by TCRdb to about 2020). The protocol used for the library was the immunoSEQ multiplex PCR assay. TCRdb retrieved this table from immuneACCESS and kept in-frame rearrangements only. Not all clones are present; in checked studies, unresolved V genes account for under half, and no reason is known for the remainder. The table for this sample lists 310,000 or so clones; approximately 90% of them were counted only once. The ten top clones hold approximately 9.4% of the sample. Source material: peripheral blood. These receptors were taken from a man younger than 40 with COVID-19, enrolled during active disease.

The J gene is TRBJ1-2, the V gene TRBV15; 7 bases align to TRBD1. After removal of 0 bases from V and 4 bases from J, the junction contained 2 bases not matched to a gene. The CDR3 totals 14 residues. Germline V lookup: CDR1 LNHNV, CDR2 YYDKDF (reference sequence). The CDR3 here is CATSRDQGVYGYTF. The CDR3 DNA reads TGTGCCACCAGCAGAGATCAGGGGGTCTATGGCTACACCTTC.

The V gene is TRBV10-1, the J gene TRBJ1-6, with D unresolved. Germline V gene data show CDR1 as WNHNN and CDR2 as SYGVQD (reference sequence). The CDR3 totals 8 residues. CDR3 protein: CSSSPLHF. In nucleotides, the CDR3 is TGCTCAAGCTCACCCCTCCACTTT.

This clone was seen a single time. This chain joins TRBV11-2 and TRBJ1-1; D might be TRBD1 (5 bases). Germline lookup yields CDR1 SGHAT and CDR2 FQNNGV. The ends were cut back, 5 bases at V and 0 bases at J, with 16 bases in the middle. This CDR3 has 16 residues. The CDR3 loop is CASSPSRVRMNTEAFF. DNA of the CDR3: TGTGCCAGCAGCCCATCCAGGGTTCGGATGAACACTGAAGCTTTCTTT.

V is TRBV28 and J is TRBJ1-5; TRBD1 aligns across 10 bases. Losses at the gene ends were 5 bases for V and 6 bases for J; bases not matched to a gene: 7. The CDR3 consists of 15 residues. Per germline, CDR1 MDHEN and CDR2 SYDVKM. CDR3 bases: TGTGCCAGCAGTCGAGACAGGGGGCATGGTCAGCCCCAGCATTTT. Translating gives CASSRDRGHGQPQHF.

The chain couples TRBV4-1 to TRBJ2-1; 8 positions agree with TRBD2. After removal of 4 bases from V and 8 bases from J, the junction contained 13 bases not matched to a gene. The CDR3 is 16 amino acids. Germline V gene lookup returns CDR1 MGHRA and CDR2 YSYEKL. CDR3 amino acids: CASSLWRGDSRDEQFF. In DNA, the CDR3 is TGCGCCAGCAGCCTTTGGCGGGGGGATAGTAGGGATGAGCAGTTCTTC.

V is TRBV6-6 and J is TRBJ2-3; 10 positions match TRBD2. V gave up 0 bases and J gave up 6 bases; unmatched junction bases: 6. The CDR3 loop spans 16 amino acids. The germline gives CDR1 MNHNY, CDR2 SVGAGI (reference sequence). For the CDR3, the DNA is TGTGCCAGCAGTTACTCCCAGCGGGAGGGCCCGGATACGCAGTATTTT. This sequence encodes CASSYSQREGPDTQYF.

The chain carries TRBV28 and TRBJ2-5; maybe TRBD1 (6 bases). This CDR3 spans 13 amino acids. Trimming stripped 6 bases from V and 5 bases from J, with 13 bases between. Germline V lookup: CDR1 MDHEN, CDR2 SYDVKM. CDR3 nucleotides: TGTGCCAGCAGCCTAGGGGGTCGGGAGACCCAGTACTTC. Its translation: CASSLGGRETQYF.

V and J are TRBV7-9 and TRBJ1-2, with no clear D. Trimming cost V 5 bases and J 0 bases, with 10 bases left between them. This CDR3 comprises 14 residues. Germline V gene data show CDR1 as SEHNR and CDR2 as FQNEAQ (reference sequence). CDR3 in amino acids: CASSLVGANYGYTF. CDR3 coding DNA: TGTGCCAGCAGCCTAGTCGGGGCTAACTATGGCTACACCTTC.

V and J are TRBV7-9 and TRBJ2-3, with D tentatively TRBD2 (6 bases). This CDR3 has 15 residues. Trimming stripped 4 bases from V and 3 bases from J, with 14 bases between. Germline CDR1 is SEHNR and CDR2 is FQNEAQ (reference sequence). Here the CDR3 DNA reads TGTGCCAGCAGCTCTTGGGGGGTCGGGACAGATACGCAGTATTTT. Encoded protein: CASSSWGVGTDTQYF. Full variable domain (missing parts from reference TRBV7-9 and TRBJ2-3): DTGVSQNPRHKITKRGQNVTFRCDPISEHNRLYWYRQTLGQGPEFLTYFQNEAQLEKSRLLSDRFSAERPKGSFSTLEIQRTEQGDSAMYLCASSSWGVGTDTQYFGPGTRLTVL.

The genes are TRBV2 and TRBJ2-3, with TRBD2 identical over 9 bases. CDR1 and CDR2 (germline): SNHLY, FYNNEI. The CDR3 has 16 amino acids. J lost 4 bases, V lost 6 bases, and 11 bases had no gene match. The CDR3 region is CASSLRGGGDADTQYF. The CDR3, as DNA: TGTGCCAGCAGCCTTAGGGGCGGGGGGGACGCAGATACGCAGTATTTT. The full variable domain, in which reference TRBV2 and TRBJ2-3 provide the parts outside the CDR3, is EPEVTQTPSHQVTQMGQEVILRCVPISNHLYFYWYRQILGQKVEFLVSFYNNEISEKSEIFDDQFSVERPDGSNFTLKIRSTKLEDSAMYFCASSLRGGGDADTQYFGPGTRLTVL.